This entry describes one TCR beta chain. Its antigen is not known. These data originate in a study of STAT5B mutations in CD4+ large granular lymphocyte leukemia. TCRdb's table, derived via immunoSEQ multiplex PCR, lists solely in-frame clones and lacks some. The table records more than 20,000 clones, 81% of them present only once. There are 14 residues in the CDR3. Germline V CDR1 and CDR2: ENHRY, SYGVKD. V lost 5 bases and J lost 5, with 16 bases in between. Study results and limitations: Compared with healthy controls (2/35), patient top clones favored TRBV06 (8/27).

This sequence joins TRBV10-3 and TRBJ2-7; possibly TRBD1 for D (6 bases). Source material: CD4+ T cells from blood buffy coats. This TCR derives from a human donor in good health. This chain's CDR3 is CAISKTGLIDEQYF. CDR3 nucleotides: TGTGCCATCAGTAAGACAGGACTTATCGACGAGCAGTACTTC.